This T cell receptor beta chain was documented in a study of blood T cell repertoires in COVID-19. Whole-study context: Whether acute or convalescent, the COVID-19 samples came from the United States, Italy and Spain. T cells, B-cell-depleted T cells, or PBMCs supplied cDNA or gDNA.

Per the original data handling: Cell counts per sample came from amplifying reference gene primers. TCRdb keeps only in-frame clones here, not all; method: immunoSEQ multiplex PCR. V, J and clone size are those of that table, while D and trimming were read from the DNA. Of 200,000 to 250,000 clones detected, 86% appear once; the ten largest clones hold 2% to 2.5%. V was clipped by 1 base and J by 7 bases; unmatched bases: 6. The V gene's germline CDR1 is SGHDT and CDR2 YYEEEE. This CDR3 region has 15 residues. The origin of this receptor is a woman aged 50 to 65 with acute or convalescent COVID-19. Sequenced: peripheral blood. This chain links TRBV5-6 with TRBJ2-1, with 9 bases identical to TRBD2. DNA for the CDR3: TGTGCCAGCAGCTTGATCGCGGGAGGGCGTAATGAGCAGTTCTTC. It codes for CASSLIAGGRNEQFF.